Listed below are T cell receptor beta chains from one sample, sequenced in a study of T cell repertoires in cytomegalovirus infection. These receptors have no known antigen. TCRdb redid the calling of the reads with MiXCR, one entry per CDR3 protein. There are about 830,000 distinct CDR3 sequences in the sample; less than 35% occur only once, and 12% lies in the top ten. The specimen comprised cultured CD8+ T cells from PBMCs, sampled from culture after CMV antigen stimulation. The receptors shown here come from a human donor in good health (CMV status not recorded). Some clones in this sample may be carry-over from other donors' samples. Both conserved end residues are part of each CDR3. A D gene is named only where the DNA matches it firmly. Only part of the rows carry a size: once, few, many, or a class if the clone is expanded.

few	TRBV6-2/TRBV6-3	.	TRBJ2-4	TGTGCCAGCAGTTACTCGAAACGGGGCCCGACCTCCCAAAAAAACATTCAGTACTTC	CASSYSKRGPTSQKNIQYF
.	TRBV6-8	.	TRBJ2-1	TGTGCCAGCAGTTTCGGGTATCCAGCTTTCGATGAGCAGTTCTTC	CASSFGYPAFDEQFF
.	TRBV2	.	TRBJ2-1	TGTGCACGACCGGGGGACAGCTACAATGAGCAGTTCTTC	CARPGDSYNEQFF
.	TRBV11-2	.	TRBJ2-5	TGTGCCAGCAGCGTGGACAAGTGGTACCAAGAGACCCAGTACTTC	CASSVDKWYQETQYF
once	TRBV20-1	TRBD2	TRBJ2-1	TGCAGTGCTAGAGATCTGGGGACTAGCGGGGTAGACTACAATGAGCAGTTCTTC	CSARDLGTSGVDYNEQFF
.	TRBV2	TRBD2	TRBJ2-3	TGTGCCAGCAGGGGCAAGGGGGGGGAAGCGGGGGGGAGAGATACGCAGTATTTT	CASRGKGGEAGGRDTQYF
.	TRBV7-8	.	TRBJ1-5	TGTGCCAGCAGCTTAGCGCCGGACCGGGATTATAGCAATCAGCCCCAGCATTTT	CASSLAPDRDYSNQPQHF
.	TRBV12-3/TRBV12-4	.	TRBJ2-3	TGTGCCAACAGTTTGGGGACAGATACGCAGTATTTT	CANSLGTDTQYF
.	TRBV14	TRBD1	TRBJ1-2	TGTGCCAGCAGCCCGGGACAGCACCCCTATGGCTACACCTTC	CASSPGQHPYGYTF
.	TRBV2	.	TRBJ2-7	TGTGCCACCTCCTCCGTGGATCTCTACGAGCAGTACTTC	CATSSVDLYEQYF
few	TRBV7-8	TRBD1	TRBJ1-6	TGTGCCAGCAGCTTAGGAACAGGGGGCAAAGATTCACCCCTCCACTTT	CASSLGTGGKDSPLHF
.	TRBV2	.	TRBJ2-2	TGTGCCACGGGCGCGATGGACGGGGAGCTGTTTTTT	CATGAMDGELFF
many	TRBV10-3	TRBD2	TRBJ2-3	TGTGCCATCAGCCCTGGGACTAGCGGGGGCTTCTACACAGATACGCAGTATTTT	CAISPGTSGGFYTDTQYF
few	TRBV15	.	TRBJ2-1	TGTGCCACCAGCAGAGAAATCGGGCTGGGAAGCAAGAATGAGCAGTTCTTC	CATSREIGLGSKNEQFF
few	TRBV7-6	.	TRBJ1-1	TGTGCCAGCAGCCTAATGGAGGACACTGAAGCTTTCTTT	CASSLMEDTEAFF
many	TRBV7-6	TRBD1	TRBJ2-7	TGTGCCAGCAGCTCCTCCGGGACAGGGGTCGAGCAGTACTTC	CASSSSGTGVEQYF
.	TRBV7-6	.	TRBJ2-7	TGTGCCAGCAGCTTAGACCACCTCGGGGAGCAGTACTTC	CASSLDHLGEQYF
many	TRBV18	.	TRBJ1-2	TGTGCCAGCTCGCGGAGGGGGGGCAGCTATGGCTACACCTTC	CASSRRGGSYGYTF
few	TRBV27	.	TRBJ1-4	TGTGCCAGCAGTTTTCTTGCAACTAATGAAAAACTGTTTTTT	CASSFLATNEKLFF
few	TRBV9	.	TRBJ1-6	TGTGCCAGCAGCGTCTCCCAAAGCTCCTATAATTCACCCCTCCACTTT	CASSVSQSSYNSPLHF
.	TRBV6-2/TRBV6-3	.	TRBJ1-6	TGTGCCAACAGATCTGACAGATATAATTCACCCCTCCACTTT	CANRSDRYNSPLHF
few	TRBV24-1	TRBD2	TRBJ2-3	TGTGCCACCAGTGATTTGGTGCGGGGGAGCACAGATACGCAGTATTTT	CATSDLVRGSTDTQYF
few	TRBV19	.	TRBJ2-1	TGTGCCAGTATAGAGGATCCAAGCTCCTACAATGAGCAGTTCTTC	CASIEDPSSYNEQFF
few	TRBV28	TRBD1	TRBJ1-1	TGTGCCAGCAGTGGACGAACCGGGACAGTAGAAGCTTTCTTT	CASSGRTGTVEAFF
few	TRBV7-2	.	TRBJ1-3	TGTGCCAGCTTCCTGTGGCCTCCGGGCGGAAACACCATATATTTT	CASFLWPPGGNTIYF
.	TRBV14	.	TRBJ2-2	TGTGCCAGCAGCCCTGTGTGGGACGGGGAGCTGTTTTTT	CASSPVWDGELFF
few	TRBV6-5	.	TRBJ2-6	TGTGCCAGCAGTTATGTGGCTGGGGCCAACGTCCTGACTTTC	CASSYVAGANVLTF
few	TRBV27	.	TRBJ2-5	TGTGCCAGCAGTGAAACAGCAGCTCAAGAGACCCAGTACTTC	CASSETAAQETQYF
.	TRBV7-9	.	TRBJ1-2	TGTGCCAGCAGCCCTCCGGGATTTCGTCACTATGGCTACACCTTC	CASSPPGFRHYGYTF
.	TRBV5-4	TRBD1	TRBJ1-2	TGTGCCAGCAGCTTGGATGTAGGGGGCGCATTTACGGGTGAGGAGGGCTACACCTTC	CASSLDVGGAFTGEEGYTF
few	TRBV5-4	.	TRBJ2-2	TGTGCCAGCAGCTCCAGGGGCCTAGGGAACACCGGGGAGCTGTTTTTT	CASSSRGLGNTGELFF
.	TRBV5-3	.	TRBJ2-2	TGTGCCAGCGGAGAGGGACACAACACCGGGGAGCTGTTTTTT	CASGEGHNTGELFF
few	TRBV5-5	.	TRBJ1-3	TGTGCCAGCAGTCAAGCCGATGCAAACACCATATATTTT	CASSQADANTIYF
few	TRBV7-6	TRBD1	TRBJ1-2	TGTGCCAGCAGCTTAGTACCGGGGGACAGACTCAACTATGGCTACACCTTC	CASSLVPGDRLNYGYTF
many	TRBV7-2	TRBD2	TRBJ2-3	TGTGCCAGCAGCGGAAGCGGGGGGGCCGCAGATACGCAGTATTTT	CASSGSGGAADTQYF
.	TRBV7-2	.	TRBJ1-2	TGTGCCAGCAGCTTTTTGGGGGGCTATGGCTACACCTTC	CASSFLGGYGYTF
.	TRBV7-8	TRBD2	TRBJ2-3	TGTGCCAGCAGCCGAGAAGGACTAGCGGTCACAGATACGCAGTATTTT	CASSREGLAVTDTQYF